The 4 T cell receptor beta chains below come from one sample, sequenced in a study of blood T cell repertoires in COVID-19. Only in-frame clones appear in the TCRdb table, and some are missing; sequencing was by immunoSEQ multiplex PCR. Of 130,000 to 150,000 clones listed, 85% to 90% are singletons. The sample taken for sequencing was PBMCs or T cells enriched from blood (not recorded which). Every receptor here comes from a woman aged 25-40 years with acute COVID-19.

This clone came up once. This chain joins TRBV7-2 and TRBJ1-1, with 9 bases fitting TRBD1. The CDR3 has 15 residues. Germline V gene sequence: CDR1 SGHTA, CDR2 FQGNSA. J was trimmed by 7 bases and V by 1 base; bases with no gene match: 7. The CDR3 loop reads CASSLVGTGQIEAFF. CDR3 nucleotide sequence: TGTGCCAGCAGCTTAGTGGGGACAGGGCAGATTGAAGCTTTCTTT.

V gene TRBV28 combines with J gene TRBJ1-4; the D gene is possibly TRBD1 (5 bases). V lost 1 base to trimming and J lost 15 bases, with 12 bases between them. This CDR3 is built from 12 residues. Per germline, CDR1 MDHEN and CDR2 SYDVKM. The CDR3 protein is CASSLLDGGVFF. In nucleotides, the CDR3 is TGTGCCAGCAGTTTATTGGATGGGGGGGTGTTTTTT.

This sequence joins TRBV4-1 and TRBJ1-2; D is perhaps TRBD1 (5 bases). The V end was cut by 4 bases, the J end by 4 bases, with 13 bases between. This CDR3 comprises 14 residues. Germline V gene lookup returns CDR1 MGHRA and CDR2 YSYEKL. CDR3 nucleotide sequence: TGCGCCAGCAGCCTTCGACAGATCCTCTATGGCTACACCTTC. Translating it yields CASSLRQILYGYTF.

The chain couples TRBV28 to TRBJ1-1; D is possibly TRBD1 (5 bases). CDR3 length equals 15 residues. Germline V lookup: CDR1 MDHEN, CDR2 SYDVKM. V was cut by 3 bases and J by 11 bases, with 22 bases left in between. CDR3: CASSFLWSGISFAFF. CDR3 DNA sequence: TGTGCCAGCAGTTTTCTCTGGTCAGGGATTTCCTTCGCTTTCTTT.